Below are 26 T cell receptor beta chains sequenced from a single sample in a study of response to subunit inactivated influenza vaccine. TCRdb itself ran the RT-PCR reads through MiXCR, one entry per CDR3 protein. The sample lists some 480,000 distinct CDR3 sequences; approximately 10% were seen once. Sequences were derived from PBMCs from blood, sampled 45 days after vaccination. The receptors stem from a man in his fifties or sixties who received an inactivated influenza vaccine.

This clonotype was counted between two and nine times. The V and J genes are TRBV28 and TRBJ1-1; 7 bases agree with TRBD1. V lost 6 bases, J lost 3 bases, and 4 bases stayed unmatched. Per germline, CDR1 MDHEN and CDR2 SYDVKM. This CDR3 is 13 amino acids long. The CDR3: CASRQGSHTEAFF. CDR3 coding DNA: TGTGCCAGCAGACAGGGGAGTCACACTGAAGCTTTCTTT.

This clonotype was picked up a small number of times. The CDR3 here is CASSSTSGSGETQYF. The CDR3 DNA follows: TGTGCCAGCAGCTCAACTAGCGGGAGCGGGGAGACCCAGTACTTC. The chain combines TRBV7-2 with TRBJ2-5; 11 bases map to TRBD2. Unmatched junction bases numbered 6, after V lost 4 bases and J lost 5 bases. From germline, CDR1 is SGHTA and CDR2 FQGNSA. The CDR3 loop spans 15 amino acids.

This rearrangement joins TRBV7-9 to TRBJ1-1; D is unclear. The CDR3 contains 13 residues. Deletions cut 0 bases from V and 11 bases from J, with 13 bases between. Per germline, CDR1 SEHNR and CDR2 FQNEAQ (reference sequence). CDR3 amino acids: CASSLATRTWAFF. The CDR3 region has the DNA TGTGCCAGCAGCTTAGCCACCCGGACTTGGGCTTTCTTT.

This chain connects TRBV10-3 to TRBJ2-7; D unclear. The germline CDR1 and CDR2 sequences are ENHRY and SYGVKD. CDR3 length: 12 amino acids. V was trimmed by 5 bases and J by 5 bases, leaving 10 bases between them. The chain's CDR3 is CAISSQINEQYF. For the CDR3, the DNA is TGTGCCATCAGTTCACAAATAAACGAGCAGTACTTC.

This clonotype was observed a few times. J is TRBJ2-1 and V is TRBV4-2; 8 bases align to TRBD2. V shed 0 bases and J 7 bases; nucleotides not matched to a gene: 11. This CDR3 is 17 amino acids long. Germline loops: CDR1 LGHNA, CDR2 YNFKEQ. The CDR3 protein is CASSQDMSGGTDNEQFF. For the CDR3, the DNA is TGTGCCAGCAGCCAAGATATGTCGGGGGGGACGGATAATGAGCAGTTCTTC.

The chain combines TRBV25-1 with TRBJ1-3; D is perhaps TRBD1 (6 bases). The germline gives CDR1 MGHDK, CDR2 SYGVNS. Trimming cost V 4 bases and J 0 bases, with 10 bases left between them. The CDR3 extends over 15 amino acids. CDR3: CASSAGQYSGNTIYF. The CDR3 nucleotides are TGTGCCAGCAGTGCTGGACAGTACTCTGGAAACACCATATATTTT.

Here the CDR3 reads CATSTGGAETQYF. The CDR3 DNA reads TGTGCCACCAGTACGGGGGGCGCGGAGACCCAGTACTTC. The rearrangement uses TRBV24-1 and TRBJ2-5; TRBD2 might be the D (7 bases). Trimming shortened V by 6 bases and J by 5 bases, and 12 bases separated the two germline ends. In germline, CDR1 is KGHDR, CDR2 SFDVKD. The CDR3 consists of 13 residues.

This clonotype has at least ten counts. This sequence joins TRBV7-8 and TRBJ2-7; 8 positions agree with TRBD1. The CDR3 length is 16 residues. In germline, CDR1 is SGHVS, CDR2 FQNEAQ. The J segment lost 2 bases and the V segment lost 5 bases, leaving 11 bases of the junction unmatched. The chain's CDR3 is CASSPRRDRPTYEQYF. CDR3 DNA: TGTGCCAGCAGCCCGAGAAGGGACAGGCCCACCTACGAGCAGTACTTC.

This clonotype was seen more than once but under ten times. J is TRBJ2-3 and V is TRBV5-1; perhaps TRBD2 as D (6 bases). The germline gives CDR1 SGHRS, CDR2 YFSETQ. V was cut by 1 base and J by 0 bases, with 27 bases left in between. There are 21 residues in the CDR3. CDR3 nucleotides: TGCGCCAGCAGCTTGTATCCGCTGAGAAATCAGCGGGTAGCGAGCACAGATACGCAGTATTTT. Its protein product is CASSLYPLRNQRVASTDTQYF.

As concerns this clonotype: The junction differs from germline at one of its ends, possibly a read error. The chain uses TRBV12-3 or TRBV12-4 and TRBJ1-1; 8 bases match TRBD1. This CDR3 has 15 amino acids. CDR3 in DNA: TGTGACAGCAGTCCTCCGACAGGGGCCAACACTGAAGCTTTCTTT. As protein: CDSSPPTGANTEAFF.

This clonotype has only a few counts. In nucleotides, the CDR3 is TGTGCCAGCAGCTTGGCACGGGCGGGGGGAAACATTCAGTACTTC. It specifies CASSLARAGGNIQYF. The rearrangement joins TRBV7-2 to TRBJ2-4, with TRBD2 identical over 8 bases. Germline loops: CDR1 SGHTA, CDR2 FQGNSA. This CDR3 contains 15 residues. V trimming: 3 bases; J trimming: 6 bases; junction bases outside the gene matches: 7.

The chain joins TRBV20-1 to TRBJ2-3, with D possibly called TRBD1 or TRBD2 (5 bases each). The CDR3 has 12 amino acids. V was cut by 1 base and J by 6 bases, with 8 bases left in between. Germline loops: CDR1 DFQATT, CDR2 SNEGSKA (reference sequence). The CDR3 protein is CSARVWDDTQYF. CDR3 nucleotide sequence: TGCAGTGCTAGAGTCTGGGACGATACGCAGTATTTT.

This clonotype appeared many times. CDR3 region: CSAIDQETQYF. The CDR3 coding sequence is TGCAGTGCTATTGATCAAGAGACCCAGTACTTC. The chain links TRBV20-1 to TRBJ2-5, with D uncertain. Per the germline V gene, CDR1 is DFQATT and CDR2 is SNEGSKA (reference sequence). The CDR3 contains 11 residues. Trimming stripped 4 bases from V and 2 bases from J, with 5 bases between.

This clonotype was seen a few times. This chain uses TRBV20-1 with TRBJ1-2, with unresolved D. Germline V gene sequence: CDR1 DFQATT, CDR2 SNEGSKA (reference sequence). The CDR3 extends over 9 amino acids. V lost 4 bases and J lost 8, with 5 bases in between. The CDR3 loop reads CSANLGYTF. CDR3 in DNA: TGCAGTGCTAATCTAGGCTACACCTTC.

Only a few counts were recorded for this clonotype. DNA of the CDR3: TGTGCCAGCAGTGTCGGACTAGCGGATAGCTCCTACGAGCAGTACTTC. As protein: CASSVGLADSSYEQYF. The V gene is TRBV28, the J gene TRBJ2-7; 10 bases fit TRBD2. V gave up 5 bases and J gave up 0 bases; unmatched junction bases: 7. This CDR3 spans 16 amino acids. In germline, CDR1 is MDHEN, CDR2 SYDVKM. The complete variable domain, with remaining parts taken from reference TRBV28 and TRBJ2-7, reads DVKVTQSSRYLVKRTGEKVFLECVQDMDHENMFWYRQDPGLGLRLIYFSYDVKMKEKGDIPEGYSVSREKKERFSLILESASTNQTSMYLCASSVGLADSSYEQYFGPGTRLTVT.

The chain couples TRBV7-9 to TRBJ2-7; 12 positions agree with TRBD2. V lost 5 bases to trimming and J lost 2 bases; unmatched junction nucleotides: 10. The CDR3 contains 17 residues. Germline V gene lookup returns CDR1 SEHNR and CDR2 FQNEAQ (reference sequence). The CDR3 loop reads CASSPGLAGKPTYEQYF. Written as DNA, the CDR3 is TGTGCCAGCAGCCCCGGACTAGCGGGGAAACCTACCTACGAGCAGTACTTC.

This chain links TRBV4-1 with TRBJ1-2; tentatively, D is TRBD1 (5 bases). This CDR3 comprises 14 residues. V was clipped by 0 bases and J by 4 bases, with 9 bases between them. The germline V gene has CDR1 MGHRA and CDR2 YSYEKL. Written as DNA, the CDR3 is TGCGCCAGCAGCCAAGATTCAGGGTCCTATGGCTACACCTTC. Translated: CASSQDSGSYGYTF.

This clonotype was seen a few times. The rearrangement uses TRBV10-1 and TRBJ2-7; 7 bases align to TRBD1. Germline loops: CDR1 WNHNN, CDR2 SYGVQD (reference sequence). Losses at the gene ends were 4 bases for V and 2 bases for J; bases not matched to a gene: 5. The CDR3 is made up of 14 amino acids. The CDR3 DNA sequence: TGCGCCAGCAGTGCACGGGACAGCCCCTACGAGCAGTACTTC. Residues: CASSARDSPYEQYF.

This chain uses TRBV6-2 or TRBV6-3 with TRBJ2-7; the D gene is possibly TRBD1 (6 bases). Trimming stripped 8 bases from V and 3 bases from J, with 11 bases between. Germline V gene lookup returns CDR1 MNHEY and CDR2 SVGEGT. The CDR3 loop spans 12 amino acids. The CDR3 DNA sequence: TGTGCCAGCGGGGACAACTACTACGAGCAGTACTTC. Translation gives CASGDNYYEQYF.

This chain connects TRBV4-1 to TRBJ2-3; perhaps TRBD1 as D (5 bases). With 4 bases removed from V and 7 bases from J, the gap between germline ends came to 9 bases. Germline assignment: CDR1 MGHRA and CDR2 YSYEKL. CDR3 length: 12 amino acids. DNA of the CDR3: TGCGCCAGCAGCCCAGGGTGGAATACGCAGTATTTT. This sequence encodes CASSPGWNTQYF.

Many counts were recorded for this clonotype. The CDR3 DNA is TGTGCCATCAGACTAGCGGCGAACACCGGGGAGCTGTTTTTT. Amino acids: CAIRLAANTGELFF. The V gene is TRBV10-3, the J gene TRBJ2-2; 8 nucleotides line up with TRBD2. J gave up 0 bases and V 6 bases, and 0 bases lay outside the gene matches. In germline, CDR1 is ENHRY, CDR2 SYGVKD. There are 14 residues in the CDR3.

This clonotype was seen ten or more times. The chain employs TRBV7-8 and TRBJ2-1, with D perhaps TRBD1 (5 bases). V was cut by 0 bases and J by 4 bases, with 10 bases left in between. Per the germline V gene, CDR1 is SGHVS and CDR2 is FQNEAQ. This CDR3 spans 15 amino acids. CDR3 sequence: CASSLARTTYNEQFF. CDR3 sequence (DNA): TGTGCCAGCAGCTTAGCCCGGACAACTTACAATGAGCAGTTCTTC. Filled out from reference TRBV7-8 and TRBJ2-1, the complete variable domain reads GAGVSQSPRYKVAKRGQDVALRCDPISGHVSLFWYQQALGQGPEFLTYFQNEAQLDKSGLPSDRFFAERPEGSVSTLKIQRTQQEDSAVYLCASSLARTTYNEQFFGPGTRLTVL.

This clonotype was seen only a few times. V and J are TRBV11-2 and TRBJ2-7, with 7 bases that match TRBD2. This CDR3 is built from 14 residues. Germline-derived CDR1 and CDR2 are SGHAT and FQNNGV. V lost 2 bases and J lost 3; bases outside the gene matches: 4. CDR3 protein: CASSLLAEFYEQYF. The CDR3 DNA is TGTGCCAGCAGCTTACTAGCGGAATTCTACGAGCAGTACTTC.

This clonotype was found a few times. This chain connects TRBV7-2 to TRBJ2-5; the match to TRBD1 covers 7 bases. The V gene end was trimmed by 1 base and the J gene end by 2 bases; junction bases not matched to a gene: 4. The CDR3 is made up of 15 amino acids. Germline V gene sequence: CDR1 SGHTA, CDR2 FQGNSA. In DNA, the CDR3 is TGTGCCAGCAGCTTAGGACAGGGCCCACAAGAGACCCAGTACTTC. This gives the protein CASSLGQGPQETQYF. Full variable domain (missing parts from reference TRBV7-2 and TRBJ2-5): GAGVSQSPSNKVTEKGKDVELRCDPISGHTALYWYRQSLGQGLEFLIYFQGNSAPDKSGLPSDRFSAERTGGSVSTLTIQRTQQEDSAVYLCASSLGQGPQETQYFGPGTRLLVL.

The CDR3 bases are TGTGCCATCAGTGTGGGGCCTACCAACACCGGGGAGCTGTTTTTT. It yields the protein CAISVGPTNTGELFF. The rearrangement links TRBV10-3 to TRBJ2-2, with a tentative D call TRBD1 (5 bases). The V and J ends lost 4 bases and 2 bases respectively, with 11 bases between them. The CDR3 consists of 15 residues. The V gene's germline CDR1 is ENHRY and CDR2 SYGVKD.

The chain joins TRBV4-2 to TRBJ2-1; D is unclear. The ends were cut back, 0 bases at V and 4 bases at J, with 13 bases in the middle. Germline V CDR1 and CDR2: LGHNA, YNFKEQ. The CDR3 contains 16 residues. The CDR3 sequence: CASSQDLVAGYNEQFF. The DNA of the CDR3 is TGTGCCAGCAGCCAAGACCTCGTGGCAGGTTACAATGAGCAGTTCTTC.